What follows are 8 T cell receptor beta chains derived from one specimen sequenced in a study of chemoradiotherapy in HPV16-positive cancers. Sequenced by immunoSEQ multiplex PCR; TCRdb stores in-frame clones only, minus some. The profile shows about 8,100 clones, just over 70% of them singletons. Collection of the sample occurred from a patient who underwent chemoradiotherapy. These TCRs come from a human donor with HPV-associated anogenital cancer.

This clone was observed a few times. The chain is built from TRBV7-9 and TRBJ1-5, with D unresolved. The CDR3 totals 14 residues. V was shortened by 4 bases and J by 9 bases, with 16 bases between the two germline ends. Germline V gene sequence: CDR1 SEHNR, CDR2 FQNEAQ (reference sequence). The CDR3 spells CASSSDPLHSPQHF. The DNA for the CDR3 is TGTGCCAGCAGCTCGGACCCCCTCCATTCGCCCCAGCATTTT.

Only one count was recorded for this clone. This rearrangement joins TRBV7-2 to TRBJ2-3; tentatively, D is TRBD2 (7 bases). This CDR3 region has 15 residues. V lost 2 bases, J lost 6 bases, and 15 bases lay in between. Germline CDR1 SGHTA, CDR2 FQGNSA. This chain's CDR3 is CASSLRGGAADTQYF. CDR3 nucleotides: TGTGCCAGCAGCTTACGTGGGGGGGCTGCCGATACGCAGTATTTT.

The J gene is TRBJ1-1, the V gene TRBV18; D remains unclear. The V end lost 2 bases, the J end lost 5 bases, and 9 bases lay between the germline ends. CDR3 length equals 13 residues. Germline CDR1 is KGHSH and CDR2 is LQKENI. The CDR3 here is CASSPVGQTEAFF. In DNA, the CDR3 is TGTGCCAGCTCACCAGTTGGGCAGACTGAAGCTTTCTTT.

The rearrangement uses TRBV6-1 and TRBJ2-2; no clear D. V lost 6 bases, J lost 1 base, and 9 bases lay in between. The CDR3 is 14 amino acids. Germline V lookup: CDR1 MNHNS, CDR2 SASEGT. As DNA, the CDR3 is TGTGCCAGCAGGATGGCACTGAACACCGGGGAGCTGTTTTTT. This sequence encodes CASRMALNTGELFF.

The chain links TRBV14 to TRBJ2-7; D ambiguous. This CDR3 is built from 12 residues. Germline V CDR1 and CDR2: SGHDN, FVKESK. The V end lost 2 bases, the J end lost 3 bases, and 5 bases lay between the germline ends. The CDR3: CASSQWHYEQYF. The CDR3 DNA reads as TGTGCCAGCAGCCAATGGCACTACGAGCAGTACTTC. The variable domain in full, with the rest retrieved from reference TRBV14 and TRBJ2-7, is EAGVTQFPSHSVIEKGQTVTLRCDPISGHDNLYWYRRVMGKEIKFLLHFVKESKQDESGMPNNRFLAERTGGTYSTLKVQPAELEDSGVYFCASSQWHYEQYFGPGTRLTVT.

The J gene is TRBJ2-3, the V gene TRBV18; D may be TRBD2 (6 bases). The germline V and J ends were trimmed by 3 bases and 4 bases, with 11 bases remaining between them. The CDR3 is 14 amino acids. From germline, CDR1 is KGHSH and CDR2 LQKENI. In DNA form, the CDR3 reads TGTGCCAGCTCACCTTTCGGGGGTTCAGATACGCAGTATTTT. Its translation is CASSPFGGSDTQYF. The full variable domain, completed using reference TRBV18 and TRBJ2-3, is NAGVMQNPRHLVRRRGQEARLRCSPMKGHSHVYWYRQLPEEGLKFMVYLQKENIIDESGMPKERFSAEFPKEGPSILRIQQVVRGDSAAYFCASSPFGGSDTQYFGPGTRLTVL.

The rearrangement links TRBV28 to TRBJ1-2; 9 bases align to TRBD1. CDR3 length equals 17 residues. Germline CDR1 is MDHEN and CDR2 is SYDVKM. Trimming at V came to 4 bases and at J to 0 bases, leaving 9 bases not matched to a gene. CDR3 sequence reads: CASSSGDRAGANYGYTF. CDR3 in DNA: TGTGCCAGCAGTTCCGGGGACAGGGCCGGCGCTAACTATGGCTACACCTTC.

The V and J genes are TRBV19 and TRBJ2-3, with 12 nucleotides matching TRBD2. The germline V gene has CDR1 LNHDA and CDR2 SQIVND (reference sequence). V lost 5 bases and J lost 3; bases outside the gene matches: 6. This CDR3 contains 16 residues. The CDR3 spells CASSLILAGGTDTQYF. DNA of the CDR3: TGTGCCAGTAGTCTCATACTAGCGGGGGGAACAGATACGCAGTATTTT.